This T cell receptor (beta chain) was sequenced in a study of shared clonotypes between healthy human individuals. The replicate PCRs on unsorted PBMC were given 250 to 350 ng DNA, which is 25,000 to 35,000 T cell genomes. The assay was immunoSEQ multiplex PCR, and TCRdb's table has in-frame clones only and misses some. The table has about 490,000 clones, 70% to 80% seen once. This clone showed up just a few times. Germline loops: CDR1 MNHEY, CDR2 SMNVEV (reference sequence). V was cut by 5 bases and J by 2 bases, with 16 bases left in between. This CDR3 has 15 residues. The V gene is TRBV27, the J gene TRBJ2-7; D might be TRBD1 (6 bases). The sequence came from a woman aged 40 to 50 in good health. Some clones in this sample may be carry-over from other donors' samples. The material sequenced was PBMCs. The CDR3 DNA sequence: TGTGCCAGCAGTCACCAGGGGAGCGGAGCCTACGAGCAGTACTTC. Its translation: CASSHQGSGAYEQYF.